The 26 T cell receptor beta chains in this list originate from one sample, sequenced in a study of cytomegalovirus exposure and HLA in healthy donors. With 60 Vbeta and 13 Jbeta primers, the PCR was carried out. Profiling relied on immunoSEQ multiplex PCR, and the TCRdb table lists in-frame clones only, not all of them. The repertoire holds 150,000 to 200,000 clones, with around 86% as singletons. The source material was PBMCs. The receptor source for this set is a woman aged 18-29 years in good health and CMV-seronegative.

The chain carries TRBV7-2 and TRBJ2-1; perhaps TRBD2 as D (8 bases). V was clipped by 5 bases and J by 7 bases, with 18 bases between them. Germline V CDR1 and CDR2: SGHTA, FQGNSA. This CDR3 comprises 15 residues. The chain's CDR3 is CASSTGQPGGNEQFF. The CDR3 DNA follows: TGTGCCAGCAGCACGGGACAGCCGGGGGGGAATGAGCAGTTCTTC. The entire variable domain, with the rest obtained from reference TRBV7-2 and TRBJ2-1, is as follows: GAGVSQSPSNKVTEKGKDVELRCDPISGHTALYWYRQSLGQGLEFLIYFQGNSAPDKSGLPSDRFSAERTGGSVSTLTIQRTQQEDSAVYLCASSTGQPGGNEQFFGPGTRLTVL.

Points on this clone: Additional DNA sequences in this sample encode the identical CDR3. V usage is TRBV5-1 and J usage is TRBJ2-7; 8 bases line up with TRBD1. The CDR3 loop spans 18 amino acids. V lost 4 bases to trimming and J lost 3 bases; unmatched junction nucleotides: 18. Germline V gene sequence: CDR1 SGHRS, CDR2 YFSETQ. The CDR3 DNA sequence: TGCGCCAGCAGCCTACGGACAGGGAGGTCAGAGGTTCGCTACGAGCAGTACTTC. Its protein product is CASSLRTGRSEVRYEQYF.

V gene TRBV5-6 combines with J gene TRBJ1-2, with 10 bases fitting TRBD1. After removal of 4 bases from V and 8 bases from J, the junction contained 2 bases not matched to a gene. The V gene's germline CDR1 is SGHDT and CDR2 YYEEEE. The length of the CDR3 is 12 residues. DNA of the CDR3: TGTGCCAGCAGCAGGGGACAGGGGGGCTACACCTTC. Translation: CASSRGQGGYTF.

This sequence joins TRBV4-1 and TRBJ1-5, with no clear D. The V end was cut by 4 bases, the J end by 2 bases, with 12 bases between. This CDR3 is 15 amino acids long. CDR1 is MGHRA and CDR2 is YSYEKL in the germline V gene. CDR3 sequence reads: CASSLDKEGNQPQHF. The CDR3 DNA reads TGCGCCAGCAGCCTCGACAAGGAAGGCAATCAGCCCCAGCATTTT.

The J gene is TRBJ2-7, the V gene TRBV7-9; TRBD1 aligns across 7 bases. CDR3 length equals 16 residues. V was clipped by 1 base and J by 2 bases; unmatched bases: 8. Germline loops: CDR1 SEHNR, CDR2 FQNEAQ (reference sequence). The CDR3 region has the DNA TGTGCCAGCAGCTTAGTGTCCGGGCAGGGGGCCTACGAGCAGTACTTC. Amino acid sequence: CASSLVSGQGAYEQYF.

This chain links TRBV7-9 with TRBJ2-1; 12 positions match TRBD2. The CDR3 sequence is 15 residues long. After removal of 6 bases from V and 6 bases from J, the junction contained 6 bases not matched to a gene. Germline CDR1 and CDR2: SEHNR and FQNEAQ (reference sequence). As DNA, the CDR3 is TGTGCCAGCAGGGCTAGCGGGGGGGCCATCAATGAGCAGTTCTTC. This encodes CASRASGGAINEQFF.

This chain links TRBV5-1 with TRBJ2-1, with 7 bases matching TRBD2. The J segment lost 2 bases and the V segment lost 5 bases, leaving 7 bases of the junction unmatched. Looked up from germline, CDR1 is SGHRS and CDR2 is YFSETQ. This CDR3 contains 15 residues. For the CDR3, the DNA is TGCGCCAGCAGTGGGGCGGGGGAACCCTACAATGAGCAGTTCTTC. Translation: CASSGAGEPYNEQFF.

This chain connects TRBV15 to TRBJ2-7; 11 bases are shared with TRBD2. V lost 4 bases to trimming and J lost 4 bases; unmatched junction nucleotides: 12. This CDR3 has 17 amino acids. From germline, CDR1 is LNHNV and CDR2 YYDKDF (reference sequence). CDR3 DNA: TGTGCCACCAGCACCCGACTAGCGGGAAATTTGGGATACGAGCAGTACTTC. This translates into CATSTRLAGNLGYEQYF.

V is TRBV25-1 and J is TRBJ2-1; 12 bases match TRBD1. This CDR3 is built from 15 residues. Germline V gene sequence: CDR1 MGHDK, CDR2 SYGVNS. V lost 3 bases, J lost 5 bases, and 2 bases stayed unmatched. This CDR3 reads CASSEGQGANNEQFF. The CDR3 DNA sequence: TGTGCCAGCAGTGAGGGACAGGGGGCAAACAATGAGCAGTTCTTC. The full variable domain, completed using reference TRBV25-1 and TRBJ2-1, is EADIYQTPRYLVIGTGKKITLECSQTMGHDKMYWYQQDPGMELHLIHYSYGVNSTEKGDLSSESTVSRIRTEHFPLTLESARPSHTSQYLCASSEGQGANNEQFFGPGTRLTVL.

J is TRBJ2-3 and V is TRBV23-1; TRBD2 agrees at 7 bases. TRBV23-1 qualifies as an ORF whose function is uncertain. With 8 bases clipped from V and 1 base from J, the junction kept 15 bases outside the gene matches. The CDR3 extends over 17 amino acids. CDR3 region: CASAGETGGSCTDTQYF. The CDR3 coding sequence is TGCGCCAGCGCCGGGGAGACTGGCGGGAGTTGCACAGATACGCAGTATTTT.

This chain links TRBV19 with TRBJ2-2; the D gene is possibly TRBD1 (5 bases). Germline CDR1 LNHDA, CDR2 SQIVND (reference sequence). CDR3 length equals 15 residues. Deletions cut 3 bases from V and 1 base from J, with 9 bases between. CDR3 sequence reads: CASSMGQRNTGELFF. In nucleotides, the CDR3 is TGTGCCAGTAGTATGGGGCAGAGGAACACCGGGGAGCTGTTTTTT.

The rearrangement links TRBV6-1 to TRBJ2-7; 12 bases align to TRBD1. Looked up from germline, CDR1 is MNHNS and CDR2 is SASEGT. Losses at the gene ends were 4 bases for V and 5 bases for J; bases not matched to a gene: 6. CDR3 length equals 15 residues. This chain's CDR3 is CASSGLGQGAHEQYF. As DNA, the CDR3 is TGTGCCAGCAGTGGGCTGGGACAGGGGGCCCACGAGCAGTACTTC.

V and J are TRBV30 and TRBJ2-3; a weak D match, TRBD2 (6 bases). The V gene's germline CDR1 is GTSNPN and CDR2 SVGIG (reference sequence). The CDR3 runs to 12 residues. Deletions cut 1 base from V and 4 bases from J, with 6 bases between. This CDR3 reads CAWSGGADTQYF. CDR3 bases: TGTGCCTGGAGTGGGGGGGCAGATACGCAGTATTTT.

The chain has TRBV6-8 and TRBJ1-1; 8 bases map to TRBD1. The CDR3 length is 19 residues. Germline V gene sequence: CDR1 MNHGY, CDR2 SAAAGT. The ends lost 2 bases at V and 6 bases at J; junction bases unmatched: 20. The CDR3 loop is CASSYTKGFRGRIWAEAFF. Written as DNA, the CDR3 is TGTGCCAGCAGTTACACCAAAGGCTTCAGGGGGCGAATCTGGGCTGAAGCTTTCTTT.

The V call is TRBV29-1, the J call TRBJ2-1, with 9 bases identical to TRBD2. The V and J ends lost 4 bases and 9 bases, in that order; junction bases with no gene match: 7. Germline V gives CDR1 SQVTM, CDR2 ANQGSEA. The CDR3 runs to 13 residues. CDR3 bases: TGCAGCGTTGGAGCGGGAGGTAGTTGTGAGCAGTTCTTC. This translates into CSVGAGGSCEQFF.

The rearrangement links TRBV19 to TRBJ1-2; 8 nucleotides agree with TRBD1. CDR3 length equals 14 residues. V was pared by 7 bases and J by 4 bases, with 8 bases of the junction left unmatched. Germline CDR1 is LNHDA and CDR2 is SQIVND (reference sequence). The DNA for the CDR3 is TGTGCCAGTATGAGGGACAGGACAAGCTATGGCTACACCTTC. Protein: CASMRDRTSYGYTF.

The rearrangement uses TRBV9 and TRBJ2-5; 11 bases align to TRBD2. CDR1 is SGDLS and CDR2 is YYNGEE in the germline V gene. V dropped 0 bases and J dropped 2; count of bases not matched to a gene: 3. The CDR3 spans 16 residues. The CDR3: CASSVEGLAVQETQYF. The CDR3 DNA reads TGTGCCAGCAGCGTAGAGGGACTAGCGGTACAAGAGACCCAGTACTTC.

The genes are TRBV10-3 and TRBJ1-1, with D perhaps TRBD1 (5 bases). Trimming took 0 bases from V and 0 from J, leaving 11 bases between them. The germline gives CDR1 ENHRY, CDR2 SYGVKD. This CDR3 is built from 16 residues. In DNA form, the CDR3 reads TGTGCCATCAGTGAGTCGAAATGGGGCATGAACACTGAAGCTTTCTTT. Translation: CAISESKWGMNTEAFF.

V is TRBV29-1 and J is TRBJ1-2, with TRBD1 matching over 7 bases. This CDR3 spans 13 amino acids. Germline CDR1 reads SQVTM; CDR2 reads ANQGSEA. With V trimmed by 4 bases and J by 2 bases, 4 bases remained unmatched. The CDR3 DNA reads TGCAGCGTTGGCCGGGACAGAAACTATGGCTACACCTTC. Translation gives CSVGRDRNYGYTF.

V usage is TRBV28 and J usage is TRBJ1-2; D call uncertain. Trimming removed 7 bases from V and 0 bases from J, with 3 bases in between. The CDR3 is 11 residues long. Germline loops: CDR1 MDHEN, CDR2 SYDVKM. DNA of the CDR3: TGTGCCAGCATCTCTAACTATGGCTACACCTTC. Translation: CASISNYGYTF.

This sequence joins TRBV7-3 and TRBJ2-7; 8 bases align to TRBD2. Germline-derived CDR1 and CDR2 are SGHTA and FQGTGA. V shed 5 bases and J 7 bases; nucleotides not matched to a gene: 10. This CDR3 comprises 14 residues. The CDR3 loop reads CASSPSGGSGEQYF. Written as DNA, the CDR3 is TGTGCCAGCAGCCCCTCGGGGGGGTCGGGGGAGCAGTACTTC.

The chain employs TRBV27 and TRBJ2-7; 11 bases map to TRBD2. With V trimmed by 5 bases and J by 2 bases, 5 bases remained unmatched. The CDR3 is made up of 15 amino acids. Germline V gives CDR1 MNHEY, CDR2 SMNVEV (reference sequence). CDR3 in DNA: TGTGCCAGCAGTCCGGGGACTAGCGGTACCTACGAGCAGTACTTC. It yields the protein CASSPGTSGTYEQYF.

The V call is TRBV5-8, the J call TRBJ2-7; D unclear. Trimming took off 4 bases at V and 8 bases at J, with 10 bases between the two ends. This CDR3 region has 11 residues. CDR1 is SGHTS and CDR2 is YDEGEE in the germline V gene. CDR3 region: CASSLAVQQYF. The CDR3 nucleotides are TGTGCCAGCAGCCTCGCAGTCCAGCAGTACTTC.

CDR3 coding DNA: TGTGCCAGCTCACCTATACTAGCGGGGGCCGACAATGAGCAGTTCTTC. This sequence encodes CASSPILAGADNEQFF. The chain uses TRBV18 and TRBJ2-1, with TRBD2 matching over 11 bases. Germline-derived CDR1 and CDR2 are KGHSH and LQKENI. Losses at the gene ends were 3 bases for V and 5 bases for J; bases not matched to a gene: 6. The length of the CDR3 is 16 residues.

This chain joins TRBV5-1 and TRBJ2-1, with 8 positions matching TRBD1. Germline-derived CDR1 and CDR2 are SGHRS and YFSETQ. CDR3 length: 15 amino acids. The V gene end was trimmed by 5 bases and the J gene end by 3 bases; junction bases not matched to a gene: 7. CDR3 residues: CASRLQGEVYNEQFF. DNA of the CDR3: TGCGCCAGCAGATTACAGGGGGAGGTCTACAATGAGCAGTTCTTC.

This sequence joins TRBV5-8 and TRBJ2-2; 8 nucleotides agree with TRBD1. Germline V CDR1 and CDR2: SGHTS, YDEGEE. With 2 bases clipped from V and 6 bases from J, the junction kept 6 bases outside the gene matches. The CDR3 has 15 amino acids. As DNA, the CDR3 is TGTGCCAGCAGCTTAGGGACAGGAGGGGCCGGGGAGCTGTTTTTT. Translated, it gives CASSLGTGGAGELFF.